Each of the 15 T cell receptor beta chains below was sequenced from the same sample in a study of T cell changes during pregnancy in multiple sclerosis. Clones were read by immunoSEQ multiplex PCR, and TCRdb kept only the in-frame ones, dropping some. The profile covers roughly 63,000 clones, with less than 95% appearing a single time and roughly 2.2% taken by the ten largest. The sample was peripheral blood, taken in the second trimester of pregnancy. These receptors were taken from a female donor in good health, enrolled as a control in a pregnancy study.

V is TRBV15 and J is TRBJ1-2; TRBD1 is a possible D gene (6 bases). V was cut by 2 bases and J by 6 bases, with 16 bases left in between. CDR3 size: 15 residues. The germline V gene encodes CDR1 LNHNV and CDR2 YYDKDF (reference sequence). Here the CDR3 reads CATSRKQGDLDGYTF. CDR3 coding DNA: TGTGCCACCAGCAGAAAACAGGGTGACTTGGATGGCTACACCTTC.

The V gene is TRBV6-5, the J gene TRBJ1-6, with D tentatively TRBD1 (6 bases). Germline V lookup: CDR1 MNHEY, CDR2 SVGAGI. The ends were cut back, 8 bases at V and 10 bases at J, with 21 bases in the middle. The CDR3 is 15 residues long. The CDR3: CASARGMGESSPLHF. The CDR3 coding sequence is TGTGCCAGCGCGAGGGGGATGGGGGAAAGCTCACCCCTCCACTTT.

The chain carries TRBV29-1 and TRBJ2-3, with D tentatively TRBD2 (6 bases). Germline assignment: CDR1 SQVTM and CDR2 ANQGSEA. CDR3 length: 15 amino acids. V lost 4 bases, J lost 2 bases, and 16 bases lay in between. The DNA of the CDR3 is TGCAGCGTTGCCAATATAGCGGAGACCACAGATACGCAGTATTTT. Encoded protein: CSVANIAETTDTQYF.

DNA for the CDR3: TGTGCCAGCAGCCCCGGACAGGGGGCGTCTCGGGAGCAGTACTTC. This encodes CASSPGQGASREQYF. The V gene is TRBV6-5, the J gene TRBJ2-7, with 11 positions matching TRBD1. CDR1 and CDR2 from the germline V gene are MNHEY and SVGAGI. The CDR3 runs to 15 residues. J was trimmed by 7 bases and V by 6 bases; bases with no gene match: 11.

The V and J genes are TRBV29-1 and TRBJ1-2; 7 bases map to TRBD1. The J segment lost 1 base and the V segment lost 7 bases, leaving 12 bases of the junction unmatched. The length of the CDR3 is 15 residues. Germline loops: CDR1 SQVTM, CDR2 ANQGSEA. CDR3 sequence reads: CSAVTGAPLNYGYTF. CDR3 bases: TGCAGCGCCGTAACAGGGGCCCCACTTAACTATGGCTACACCTTC. The variable domain in full, with the rest retrieved from reference TRBV29-1 and TRBJ1-2, is SAVISQKPSRDICQRGTSLTIQCQVDSQVTMMFWYRQQPGQSLTLIATANQGSEATYESGFVIDKFPISRPNLTFSTLTVSNMSPEDSSIYLCSAVTGAPLNYGYTFGSGTRLTVV.

This chain joins TRBV7-8 and TRBJ2-5, with a tentative D call TRBD2 (5 bases). The CDR3 totals 14 residues. CDR1 is SGHVS, CDR2 FQNEAQ, per germline. V was pared by 0 bases and J by 4 bases, with 9 bases between. The CDR3 is CASSLALRGETQYF. CDR3 nucleotides: TGTGCCAGCAGCTTAGCGCTTCGGGGAGAGACCCAGTACTTC.

The chain couples TRBV18 to TRBJ1-6; 9 bases line up with TRBD1. The CDR3 has 14 residues. Germline loops: CDR1 KGHSH, CDR2 LQKENI. The V gene end was trimmed by 6 bases and the J gene end by 7 bases; junction bases not matched to a gene: 4. CDR3: CASSRGTGNSPLHF. The CDR3 DNA is TGTGCCAGCTCCCGCGGGACAGGGAATTCACCCCTCCACTTT.

V gene TRBV9 combines with J gene TRBJ2-5; 7 nucleotides match TRBD2. CDR3 size: 15 residues. Per germline, CDR1 SGDLS and CDR2 YYNGEE. V lost 0 bases to trimming and J lost 4 bases; unmatched junction nucleotides: 6. CDR3 sequence (DNA): TGTGCCAGCAGCGTAGCGGTGGGGGGGGGAGAGACCCAGTACTTC. This encodes CASSVAVGGGETQYF.

The rearrangement uses TRBV2 and TRBJ2-1; 10 bases align to TRBD1. Germline V CDR1 and CDR2: SNHLY, FYNNEI. V gave up 6 bases and J gave up 5 bases; unmatched junction bases: 19. This CDR3 is 19 amino acids long. The CDR3 nucleotides are TGTGCCAGCAGCGACCCGACCCAGGTCGGGGACAGGGGAAACAATGAGCAGTTCTTC. It is translated as CASSDPTQVGDRGNNEQFF. Combining the CDR3 with reference TRBV2 and TRBJ2-1 gives the whole variable domain EPEVTQTPSHQVTQMGQEVILRCVPISNHLYFYWYRQILGQKVEFLVSFYNNEISEKSEIFDDQFSVERPDGSNFTLKIRSTKLEDSAMYFCASSDPTQVGDRGNNEQFFGPGTRLTVL.

The V gene is TRBV9, the J gene TRBJ1-6; possibly TRBD1 for D (6 bases). V was trimmed by 2 bases and J by 7 bases, leaving 10 bases between them. CDR3 length: 14 residues. The germline V gene encodes CDR1 SGDLS and CDR2 YYNGEE. The CDR3 region has the DNA TGTGCCAGCAGCGTTGGTGGGGGCAATTCACCCCTCCACTTT. The encoded protein is CASSVGGGNSPLHF. Based on the CDR3 plus reference TRBV9 and TRBJ1-6, the full variable domain is DSGVTQTPKHLITATGQRVTLRCSPRSGDLSVYWYQQSLDQGLQFLIQYYNGEERAKGNILERFSAQQFPDLHSELNLSSLELGDSALYFCASSVGGGNSPLHFGNGTRLTVT.

The V gene is TRBV10-2, the J gene TRBJ2-2, with D possibly TRBD1 on 5 matching bases. There are 15 residues in the CDR3. Trimming took off 1 base at V and 4 bases at J, with 10 bases between the two ends. Germline V CDR1 and CDR2: WSHSY, SAAADI. CDR3 sequence (DNA): TGCGCCAGCAGTGAGTGGCGACAGTCCACCGGGGAGCTGTTTTTT. This translates into CASSEWRQSTGELFF.

The rearrangement uses TRBV7-8 and TRBJ2-5, with D perhaps matching TRBD2 (7 bases). CDR3 size: 15 residues. Trimming took 4 bases from V and 2 from J, leaving 14 bases between them. Germline V gene sequence: CDR1 SGHVS, CDR2 FQNEAQ. The CDR3 spells CASSSRGGTQETQYF. The CDR3 DNA is TGTGCCAGCAGCTCTCGCGGGGGCACACAAGAGACCCAGTACTTC.

This rearrangement joins TRBV25-1 to TRBJ2-2; D unclear. Per germline, CDR1 MGHDK and CDR2 SYGVNS. Trimming took off 3 bases at V and 0 bases at J, with 8 bases between the two ends. This CDR3 is 15 amino acids long. The CDR3 region has the DNA TGTGCCAGCAGTGATCGTGCAGCGAACACCGGGGAGCTGTTTTTT. Its protein is CASSDRAANTGELFF.

In its sample, this clone was seen once. The rearrangement joins TRBV15 to TRBJ2-4; 9 nucleotides align to TRBD2. V dropped 0 bases and J dropped 9; count of bases not matched to a gene: 0. The CDR3 has 13 amino acids. CDR1 LNHNV and CDR2 YYDKDF come from the germline V gene (reference sequence). The CDR3 spells CATSRERGGIQYF. The DNA of the CDR3 is TGTGCCACCAGCAGAGAGCGGGGGGGCATTCAGTACTTC.

The gene calls are TRBV30 and TRBJ1-6; the match to TRBD1 covers 9 bases. The CDR3 is made up of 14 amino acids. Germline CDR1 and CDR2: GTSNPN and SVGIG (reference sequence). J gave up 10 bases and V 5 bases, and 9 bases lay outside the gene matches. The CDR3 region is CAWGTGTGSSPLHF. CDR3 sequence (DNA): TGTGCCTGGGGCACCGGGACAGGGAGCTCACCCCTCCACTTT.